A selection of T cell receptor beta chains follows, all from one sample in a study of blood T cell repertoires in COVID-19. Sequencing was performed with immunoSEQ multiplex PCR; in TCRdb, only in-frame clones are kept and a portion is missing. The sample lists some 180,000 clones; around 85% were seen once. What was sequenced was peripheral blood. The receptors come from a man between 70 and 80 years old with active or convalescent COVID-19. Both conserved end residues are trimmed from each CDR3.

j_call	cdr3_length	v_call	cdr3_aa
TRBJ1-5	13	TRBV20-1	SASRGIPSNQPQH
TRBJ1-1	11	TRBV10-3	AISGTENTEAF
TRBJ1-1	13	TRBV5-4	ASSNPQGARTEAF
TRBJ2-7	12	TRBV2	ASSDAVGYYEQY
TRBJ2-7	12	TRBV7-8	ASSFEREIDEQY
TRBJ2-5	16	TRBV19	ASSTQRETRLSTETQY
TRBJ1-3	15	TRBV19	ASSPRTGATSGNTIY
TRBJ1-6	14	TRBV6-5	ASSSGQGRPNSPLH
TRBJ2-7	13	TRBV5-1	ASSFGSGGTYEQY
TRBJ1-3	12	TRBV5-1	ASSQTGDGNTIY
TRBJ1-5	13	TRBV5-1	ASSPGQGGNQPQH
TRBJ2-7	11	TRBV27	ASRPSGSYEQY
TRBJ2-7	14	TRBV6-6	ASSYSGQGGTYEQY
TRBJ2-7	13	TRBV6-6	ASSYSGQGGYEQY
TRBJ2-7	11	TRBV18	ASSPTWDKEQY
TRBJ1-1	13	TRBV4-3	ASSQWDRENTEAF
TRBJ1-1	12	TRBV5-1	ASRTGSMNTEAF
TRBJ1-5	13	TRBV3-1/TRBV3-2	ASSQAGTENQPQH
TRBJ2-1	14	TRBV5-5	ASSNTPGQGDNEQF
TRBJ2-7	12	TRBV5-1	ASSLASRDYEQY
TRBJ1-1	11	TRBV6-5	ATKDSTGYEAF
TRBJ1-6	14	TRBV27	ASQNGHAGKNSPLH
TRBJ2-5	13	TRBV18	ASSPRKTRGETQY
TRBJ1-4	15	TRBV4-1	ASSQAGGARGDEKLF
TRBJ1-1	17	TRBV10-1	ASSESIDSRRRGNTEAF
TRBJ2-3	13	TRBV13	ASSSGQGWVDTQY
TRBJ2-7	14	TRBV19	ASSIVPGQGFGEQY
TRBJ2-5	15	TRBV7-3	ASSSTPGQTLQETQY
TRBJ2-1	15	TRBV6-2/TRBV6-3	ASSRPAPSGGRSEQF
TRBJ1-6	12	TRBV6-5	ASSYGTGDSPLH
TRBJ1-6	12	TRBV6-2/TRBV6-3	ASSYEAGSSPLH
TRBJ1-1	13	TRBV18	ASSPGLSRSTEAF
TRBJ2-7	13	TRBV18	ASSFKGTGYHEQY
TRBJ1-1	10	TRBV29-1	SVGTTNTEAF
TRBJ1-2	13	TRBV28	ASSLSAPRDYGYT
TRBJ2-7	13	TRBV9	ASSPLGTGVSEQY
TRBJ1-5	12	TRBV9	ASSTEGRGQPQH
TRBJ2-7	12	TRBV6-5	ASTNRGISDEQY
TRBJ2-5	10	TRBV5-4	ASSLEHETQY
TRBJ1-2	12	TRBV24-1	ATSESGRTYGYT
TRBJ1-6	11	TRBV15	ATSRVPGTPLH
TRBJ1-4	16	TRBV2	ASSLGPSWTVENEKLF
TRBJ1-4	13	TRBV19	ASSPPGTGGEKLF
TRBJ2-7	15	TRBV4-3	ASSQVSLAGGPYEQY